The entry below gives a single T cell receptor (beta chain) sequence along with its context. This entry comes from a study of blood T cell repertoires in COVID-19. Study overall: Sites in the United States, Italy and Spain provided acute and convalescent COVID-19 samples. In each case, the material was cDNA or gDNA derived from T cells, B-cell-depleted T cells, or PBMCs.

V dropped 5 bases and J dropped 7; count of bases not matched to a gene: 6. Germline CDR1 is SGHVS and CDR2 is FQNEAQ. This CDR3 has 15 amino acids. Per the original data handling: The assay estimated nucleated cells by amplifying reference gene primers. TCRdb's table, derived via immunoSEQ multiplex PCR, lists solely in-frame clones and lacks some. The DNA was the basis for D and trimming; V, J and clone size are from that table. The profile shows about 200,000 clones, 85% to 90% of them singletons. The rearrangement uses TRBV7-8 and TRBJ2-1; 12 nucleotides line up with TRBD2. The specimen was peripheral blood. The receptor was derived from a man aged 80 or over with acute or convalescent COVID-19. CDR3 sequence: CASSKRTSGVNEQFF. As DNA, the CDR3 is TGTGCCAGCAGCAAACGGACTAGCGGGGTAAATGAGCAGTTCTTC.